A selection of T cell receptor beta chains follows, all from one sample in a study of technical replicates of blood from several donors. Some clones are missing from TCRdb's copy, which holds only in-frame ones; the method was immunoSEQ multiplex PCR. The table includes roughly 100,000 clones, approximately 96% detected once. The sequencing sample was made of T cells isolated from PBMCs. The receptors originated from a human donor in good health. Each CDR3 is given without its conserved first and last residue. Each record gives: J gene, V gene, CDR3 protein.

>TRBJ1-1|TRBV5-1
ASSLAGGITEAF
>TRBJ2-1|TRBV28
ASSKQTGGADEQF
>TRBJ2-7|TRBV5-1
ASSLDGTGYYEQY
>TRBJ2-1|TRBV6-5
ASGREGRSYNEQF
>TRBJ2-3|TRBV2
ASSGTATTQY
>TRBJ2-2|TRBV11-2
ASSFRGTGELF
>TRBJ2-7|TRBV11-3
ASSLGVTTVREQY
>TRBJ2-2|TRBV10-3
AISNAGGSGELF
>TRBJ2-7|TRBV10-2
ASSESGPAGEQY
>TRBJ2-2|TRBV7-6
ASIGDTGELF
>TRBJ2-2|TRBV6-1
ASSELRRESTGELF
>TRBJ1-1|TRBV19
ASSIGPITEAF
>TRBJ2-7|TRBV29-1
SVRQGQAYEQY
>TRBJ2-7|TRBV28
ASSPGTGGTYEQY
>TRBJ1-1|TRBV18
ASSPQGDTEAF
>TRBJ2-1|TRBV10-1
ASSLTGGSYNEQF
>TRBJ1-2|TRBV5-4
ASSSPGRENEGYT
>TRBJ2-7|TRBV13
ASSDLGGEQY
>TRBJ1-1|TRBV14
ASSPSPQGLNTEAF
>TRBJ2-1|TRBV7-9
ASSPRRGVNEQF
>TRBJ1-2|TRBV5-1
ASSLDGGGYGYT
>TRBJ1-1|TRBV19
ASSYWGSDTEAF
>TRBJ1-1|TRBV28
ASTQIMNTEAF
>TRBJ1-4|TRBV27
ASSFLRGSGEKLF
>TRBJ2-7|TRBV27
ASRSYEQY
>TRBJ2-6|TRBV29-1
SVRGGEASGANVLT
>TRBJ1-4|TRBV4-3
ASSQEGREKLF
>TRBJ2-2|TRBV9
ASSVAPNTGELF
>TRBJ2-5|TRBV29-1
SVEQSQETQY
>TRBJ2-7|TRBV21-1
ASPVLAGGEQY
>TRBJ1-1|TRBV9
ASSTTGGWRTEAF
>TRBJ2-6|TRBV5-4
ASSLSRGANVLT
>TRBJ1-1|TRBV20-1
SATSFEGAF
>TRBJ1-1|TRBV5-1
ASSLVPQGPEAF
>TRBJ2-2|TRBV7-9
ASSLETGGPNGELF
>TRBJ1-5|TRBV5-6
ASSFLQGDNQPQH
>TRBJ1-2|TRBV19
ASSIGVNYGYT
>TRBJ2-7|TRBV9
ASSVTSGAYEQY
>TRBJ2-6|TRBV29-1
SVGDRGTGANVLT
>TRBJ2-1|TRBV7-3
ASSLEGVTYNEQF
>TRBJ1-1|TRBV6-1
ASSAGFTEAF
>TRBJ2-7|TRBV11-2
ASSSGRSSGEQY
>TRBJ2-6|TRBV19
ASSIQGLGANVLT
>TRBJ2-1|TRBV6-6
ASSYARFNEQF
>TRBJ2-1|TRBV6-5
ASTKSGRAGNEQF
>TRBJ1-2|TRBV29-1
SVDKGGYGYT